The rows below give T cell receptor beta chains drawn from one sample of a study of cytomegalovirus exposure and HLA in healthy donors. The repertoire was sequenced with immunoSEQ multiplex PCR; TCRdb's copy has only in-frame clones and lacks some. The sample has about 180,000 clones; 60% to 85% are singletons. The sequenced sample consisted of PBMCs. These receptors were collected from a young man in good health and CMV-seronegative. The CDR3 runs from the conserved cysteine through the conserved F or W. Each record gives: D gene, J gene, V gene, clone size, CDR3 DNA, CDR3 protein. The D gene is left open where the match is weak. Clone size is shown for a subset of rows, as once, few, many or a class of expanded clone.

d_call: -
j_call: TRBJ1-3
v_call: TRBV10-1
clone_size: -
cdr3_nt: TGCGCCAGCAGCACCGGAGAGATGACAGATTCTGGAAACACCATATATTTT
cdr3_aa: CASSTGEMTDSGNTIYF

d_call: -
j_call: TRBJ2-7
v_call: TRBV11-3
clone_size: -
cdr3_nt: TGTGCCAGCAGCTTACGGGCAGGGGACTACGAGCAGTACTTC
cdr3_aa: CASSLRAGDYEQYF

d_call: -
j_call: TRBJ2-1
v_call: TRBV7-6
clone_size: -
cdr3_nt: TGTGCCAGCAGCTTAGGGAGTTCGGGGTCCCGGTTCTTC
cdr3_aa: CASSLGSSGSRFF

d_call: TRBD2
j_call: TRBJ2-2
v_call: TRBV7-6
clone_size: -
cdr3_nt: TGTGCCAGCAGCTTAGGCCTAGCGGGAGGCCGCGCCGGGGAGCTGTTTTTT
cdr3_aa: CASSLGLAGGRAGELFF

d_call: TRBD1
j_call: TRBJ1-4
v_call: TRBV11-2
clone_size: -
cdr3_nt: TGTGCCAGCAGCTTAGTAGGGACAGTTAATGAAAAACTGTTTTTT
cdr3_aa: CASSLVGTVNEKLFF

d_call: TRBD2
j_call: TRBJ2-2
v_call: TRBV6-5
clone_size: -
cdr3_nt: TGTGCCAGCAATTCGGGACTACCGACTGGGGAGCTGTTTTTT
cdr3_aa: CASNSGLPTGELFF

d_call: -
j_call: TRBJ2-7
v_call: TRBV30
clone_size: -
cdr3_nt: TGTGCCTGGAGTCAGGGTTCAGGATACGAGCAGTACTTC
cdr3_aa: CAWSQGSGYEQYF

d_call: -
j_call: TRBJ2-7
v_call: TRBV28
clone_size: -
cdr3_nt: TGTGCCAGCAGTTCTCCCCGTGGGGGCAGCTACGAGCAGTACTTC
cdr3_aa: CASSSPRGGSYEQYF

d_call: -
j_call: TRBJ1-1
v_call: TRBV21-1
clone_size: few
cdr3_nt: TGTGCCAGCAGCAAAGAGGACAGGGGGCGAGGGGTCCTTCGGGACACTGAAGCTTTCTTT
cdr3_aa: CASSKEDRGRGVLRDTEAFF

d_call: TRBD1
j_call: TRBJ2-7
v_call: TRBV6-1
clone_size: -
cdr3_nt: TGTGCCAGCAGAGCCGGGACAGGGTCTTACGAGCAGTACTTC
cdr3_aa: CASRAGTGSYEQYF

d_call: -
j_call: TRBJ2-2
v_call: TRBV14
clone_size: -
cdr3_nt: TGTGCCAGCCAGGGTTTGTCCACCGGGGAGCTGTTTTTT
cdr3_aa: CASQGLSTGELFF

d_call: TRBD2
j_call: TRBJ2-7
v_call: TRBV6-1
clone_size: -
cdr3_nt: TGTGCCAGCAGTGGCGAGTCTAGCGGAGCCTACGAGCAGTACTTC
cdr3_aa: CASSGESSGAYEQYF

d_call: -
j_call: TRBJ1-1
v_call: TRBV19
clone_size: few
cdr3_nt: TGTGCCAGCGGGACACGGCTTAACACTGAAGCTTTCTTT
cdr3_aa: CASGTRLNTEAFF

d_call: TRBD1
j_call: TRBJ1-2
v_call: TRBV27
clone_size: few
cdr3_nt: TGTGCCAGCAGTTCGGGACAGATCTATGGCTACACCTTC
cdr3_aa: CASSSGQIYGYTF

d_call: -
j_call: TRBJ1-1
v_call: TRBV6-5
clone_size: -
cdr3_nt: TGTGCCAGCAGATACAGCGGGAGCACTGAAGCTTTCTTT
cdr3_aa: CASRYSGSTEAFF

d_call: -
j_call: TRBJ1-1
v_call: TRBV2
clone_size: -
cdr3_nt: TGTGCCAGCGGACGGGACATAGAAGCTTTCTTT
cdr3_aa: CASGRDIEAFF

d_call: -
j_call: TRBJ2-7
v_call: TRBV5-1
clone_size: few
cdr3_nt: TGCGCCAGCAGCTTCAACTACGAGCAGTACTTC
cdr3_aa: CASSFNYEQYF

d_call: TRBD1
j_call: TRBJ1-2
v_call: TRBV28
clone_size: -
cdr3_nt: TGTGCCAGCAGCCTGACAGGGGGCGATGGCTACACCTTC
cdr3_aa: CASSLTGGDGYTF